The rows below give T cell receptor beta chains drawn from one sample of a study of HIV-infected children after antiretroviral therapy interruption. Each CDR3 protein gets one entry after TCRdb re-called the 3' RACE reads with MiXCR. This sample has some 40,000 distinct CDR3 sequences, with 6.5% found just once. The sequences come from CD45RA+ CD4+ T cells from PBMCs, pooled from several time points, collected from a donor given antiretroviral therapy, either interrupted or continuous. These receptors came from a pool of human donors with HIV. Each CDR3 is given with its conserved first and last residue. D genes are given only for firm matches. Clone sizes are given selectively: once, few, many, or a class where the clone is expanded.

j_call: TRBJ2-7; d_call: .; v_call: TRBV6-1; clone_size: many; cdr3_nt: TGTGCCAGCAGTGAAAACCGGTTGGGCCTCGAGCAGTACTTC; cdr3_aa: CASSENRLGLEQYF
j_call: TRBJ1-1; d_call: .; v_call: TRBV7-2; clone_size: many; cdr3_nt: TGTGCCAGCAGCTTACCCGGGGGGCACCCTGAAGCTTTCTTT; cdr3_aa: CASSLPGGHPEAFF
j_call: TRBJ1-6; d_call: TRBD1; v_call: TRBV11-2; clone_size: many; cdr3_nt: TGTGCCAGCAGCCCTAGTTGGAGACAGGGTAGGAATTCACCCCTCCACTTT; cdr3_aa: CASSPSWRQGRNSPLHF
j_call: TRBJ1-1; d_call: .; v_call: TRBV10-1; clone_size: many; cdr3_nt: TGCGCCAGCAGTTCCGCTCCGGGGAACACTGAAGCTTTCTTT; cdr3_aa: CASSSAPGNTEAFF
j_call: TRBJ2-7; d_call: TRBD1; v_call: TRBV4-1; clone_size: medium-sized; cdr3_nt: TGTGCCAGCAGCCAAGACAGGGGCCACTCCTATGAACAGTACTTC; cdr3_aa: CASSQDRGHSYEQYF
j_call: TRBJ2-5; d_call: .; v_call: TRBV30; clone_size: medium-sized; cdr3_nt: TGTGCCTGGAAGACTGGGTTCCAAGACACCCAGTACTTT; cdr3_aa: CAWKTGFQDTQYF
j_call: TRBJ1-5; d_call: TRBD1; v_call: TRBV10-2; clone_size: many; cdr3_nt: TGCGCCAGCAGAACAGGGGCGAGCAATCAGCCCCAGCATTTT; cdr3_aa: CASRTGASNQPQHF
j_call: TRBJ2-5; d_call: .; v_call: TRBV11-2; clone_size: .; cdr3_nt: TGTGCCAGCAGCCCGGACTGGGGGGCTCGGGAGACCCAGTACTTC; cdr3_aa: CASSPDWGARETQYF
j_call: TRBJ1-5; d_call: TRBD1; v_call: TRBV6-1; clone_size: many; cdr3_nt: TGTGCCAGCAGTCGACAGGGTGACCAGCCCCAGCATTTT; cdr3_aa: CASSRQGDQPQHF
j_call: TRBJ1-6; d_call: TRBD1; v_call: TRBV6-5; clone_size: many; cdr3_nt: TGTGCCAGCAGTAATGACAGGGGCCTCGATAATTCACCCCTCCACTTT; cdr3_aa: CASSNDRGLDNSPLHF
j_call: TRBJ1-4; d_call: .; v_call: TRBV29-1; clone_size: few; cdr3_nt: TGCAGCGTTGCCTGGGGCGAAAAACTGTTTTTT; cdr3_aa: CSVAWGEKLFF
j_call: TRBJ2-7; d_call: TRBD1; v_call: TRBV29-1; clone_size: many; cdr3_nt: TGCAGCGTAGGACAGGGGAACGAGCAGTACTTC; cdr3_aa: CSVGQGNEQYF
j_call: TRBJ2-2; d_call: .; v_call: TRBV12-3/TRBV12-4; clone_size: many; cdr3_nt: TGTGCCAGCAGTTTGGCGAACACCGGGGAGCTGTTTTTT; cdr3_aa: CASSLANTGELFF
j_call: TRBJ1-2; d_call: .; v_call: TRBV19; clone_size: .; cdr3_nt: TGTGCCAGTAGCCCTATTGTGGGGACACGTAACTATGGCTACACCTTC; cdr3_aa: CASSPIVGTRNYGYTF
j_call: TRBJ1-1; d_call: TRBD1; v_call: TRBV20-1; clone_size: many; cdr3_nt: TGCAGTGCTAGGGCCGGGACAGTGAACACTGAAGCTTTCTTT; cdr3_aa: CSARAGTVNTEAFF
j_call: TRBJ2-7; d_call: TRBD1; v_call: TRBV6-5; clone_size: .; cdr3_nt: TGTGCCAGCAGTTACGGACCGGGACAGGGGGCCCACGAGCAGTACTTC; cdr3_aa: CASSYGPGQGAHEQYF
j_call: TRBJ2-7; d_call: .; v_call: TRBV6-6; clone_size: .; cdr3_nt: TGTGCCAGCGGTGCCTACTCAGACTATGAACAGTACTTC; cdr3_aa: CASGAYSDYEQYF
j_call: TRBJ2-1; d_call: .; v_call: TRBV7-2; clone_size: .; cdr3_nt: TGTGCCAGCAGCTTAGAAGTGACTCTACCTAGTCATGAGCAGTTCTTC; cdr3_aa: CASSLEVTLPSHEQFF
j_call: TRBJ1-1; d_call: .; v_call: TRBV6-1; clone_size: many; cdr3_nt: TGTGCCAGCAGTGAAGTTGTGAACACTGAAGCTTTCTTT; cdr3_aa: CASSEVVNTEAFF
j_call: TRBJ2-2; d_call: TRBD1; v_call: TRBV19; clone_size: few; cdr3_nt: TGTGCCAGTCGCCGTGAGACAGGGGGTTCCGGGGAGCTGTTTTTT; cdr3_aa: CASRRETGGSGELFF
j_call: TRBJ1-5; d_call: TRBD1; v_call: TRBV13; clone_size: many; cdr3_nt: TGTGCCAGCAGCATACAGGGGGCGCATCCTCAGCCCCAGCATTTT; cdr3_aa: CASSIQGAHPQPQHF
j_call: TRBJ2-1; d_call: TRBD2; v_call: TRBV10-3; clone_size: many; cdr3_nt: TGTGCCATCAGTGTTGCCGGGGGGGCCGTCAATGAGCAGTTCTTC; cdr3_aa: CAISVAGGAVNEQFF
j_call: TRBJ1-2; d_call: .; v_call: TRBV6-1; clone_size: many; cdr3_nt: TGTGCCAGCAGTTCGGGATTACAAAACTATGGCTACACCTTC; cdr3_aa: CASSSGLQNYGYTF
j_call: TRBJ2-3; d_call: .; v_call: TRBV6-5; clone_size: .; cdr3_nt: TGTGCCAGCAGCCAGCGGGTGACAGATACGCAGTATTTT; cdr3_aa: CASSQRVTDTQYF
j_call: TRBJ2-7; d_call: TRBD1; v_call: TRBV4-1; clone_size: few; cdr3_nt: TGCGCCAGCAGCCCTGTGGGACAGGGAAAAGTTTACGAGCAGTACTTC; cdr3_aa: CASSPVGQGKVYEQYF
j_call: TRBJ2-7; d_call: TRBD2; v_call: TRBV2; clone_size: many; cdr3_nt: TGTGCCAGCAGTTGGACTAGGCTGGAGCAGTACTTC; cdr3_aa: CASSWTRLEQYF
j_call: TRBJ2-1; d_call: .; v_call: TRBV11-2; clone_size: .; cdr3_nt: TGTGCCAGCAGCTTAGTTAGGGTGGGTGGTGAGCAGTTCTTC; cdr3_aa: CASSLVRVGGEQFF
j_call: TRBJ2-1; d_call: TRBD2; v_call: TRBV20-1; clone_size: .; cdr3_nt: TGCAGTGCCGCCGGGACTAGCGGCTACAATGAGCAGTTCTTC; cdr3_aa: CSAAGTSGYNEQFF
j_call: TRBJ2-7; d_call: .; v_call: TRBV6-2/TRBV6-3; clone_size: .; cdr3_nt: TGTGCCAGCAGTCCGACGGAAACCTACGAGCAGTACTTC; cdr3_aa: CASSPTETYEQYF
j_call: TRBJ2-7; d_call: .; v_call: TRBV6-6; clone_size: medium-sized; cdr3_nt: TGTGCCAGCGGTGATGGAGGGTATGAACAGTACTTC; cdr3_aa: CASGDGGYEQYF
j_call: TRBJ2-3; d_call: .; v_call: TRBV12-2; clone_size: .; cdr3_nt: TGTGCAAGTCCTCCGTCCATGAATGTTGACACAGATACGCAGTATTTT; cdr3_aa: CASPPSMNVDTDTQYF
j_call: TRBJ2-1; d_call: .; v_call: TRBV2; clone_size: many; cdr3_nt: TGTGCCAGCAGTTGGGAAGCGGGTCGCTCCTCCTACAATGAGCAGTTCTTC; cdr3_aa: CASSWEAGRSSYNEQFF
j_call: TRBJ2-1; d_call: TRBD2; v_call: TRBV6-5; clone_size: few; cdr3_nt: TGTGCCAGCAGTTACTCTTTGTCTAGCGGGAGTTCATCAAATGAGCAGTTCTTC; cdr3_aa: CASSYSLSSGSSSNEQFF
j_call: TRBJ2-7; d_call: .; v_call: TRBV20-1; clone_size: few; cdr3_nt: TGCAGTGCTAGTAAGGGGGGGGGCGACGAGCAGTACTTC; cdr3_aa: CSASKGGGDEQYF
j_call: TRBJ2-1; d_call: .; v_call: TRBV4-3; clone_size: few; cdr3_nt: TGCGCCAGCAGCCCGGAAGGCACAAGCTCCTACAATGAGCAGTTCTTC; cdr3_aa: CASSPEGTSSYNEQFF
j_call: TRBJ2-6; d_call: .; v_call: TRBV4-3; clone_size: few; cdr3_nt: TGCGCCAGCAGCCAAGCCGCCTCCCCTGGGGCCAACGTCCTGACTTTC; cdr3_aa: CASSQAASPGANVLTF
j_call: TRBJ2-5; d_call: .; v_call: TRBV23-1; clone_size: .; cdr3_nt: TGTGCCAGCAGTCCGGGACTGGGGGAAGACACCCAGTACTTT; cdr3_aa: CASSPGLGEDTQYF
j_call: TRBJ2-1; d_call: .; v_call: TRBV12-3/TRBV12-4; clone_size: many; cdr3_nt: TGTGCCAGCAGTAATAACTACAATGAGCAGTTCTTC; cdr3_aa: CASSNNYNEQFF
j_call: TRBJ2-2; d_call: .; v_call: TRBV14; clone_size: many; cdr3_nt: TGTGCCAGCAGCCAATTAACAGGTCTTAACACCGGGGAGCTGTTTTTT; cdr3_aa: CASSQLTGLNTGELFF
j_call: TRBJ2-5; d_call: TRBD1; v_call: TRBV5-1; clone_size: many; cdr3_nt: TGCGCCAGCAGCATAGGACAGGGGGCTTTCGAAGAGACCCAGTACTTC; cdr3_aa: CASSIGQGAFEETQYF
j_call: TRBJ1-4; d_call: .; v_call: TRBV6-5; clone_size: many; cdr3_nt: TGTGCCAGCAGAGCGACAGCAACTAATGAAAAACTGTTTTTT; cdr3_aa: CASRATATNEKLFF
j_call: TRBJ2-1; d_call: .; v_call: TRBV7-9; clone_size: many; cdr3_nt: TGTGCCAGCAGCTGGGGGGCGTACAATGAGCAGTTCTTC; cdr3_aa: CASSWGAYNEQFF
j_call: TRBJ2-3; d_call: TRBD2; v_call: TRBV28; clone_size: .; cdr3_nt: TGTGCCACAAGGACTAGCGGGGATACGCAGTATTTT; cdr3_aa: CATRTSGDTQYF
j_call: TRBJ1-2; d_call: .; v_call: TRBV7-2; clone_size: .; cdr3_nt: TGTGCCAGCAGCTCGTGGGGCACTCAAAGGGTTTCAGGTTATGGCTACACCTTC; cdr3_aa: CASSSWGTQRVSGYGYTF
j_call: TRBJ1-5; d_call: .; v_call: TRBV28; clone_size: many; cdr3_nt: TGTGCCAGCAGTTCCGGGCCGGACAATCAGCCCCAGCATTTT; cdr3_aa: CASSSGPDNQPQHF